This entry concerns a single T cell receptor (beta chain). This sample is drawn from a study of CD8+ T cells in alopecia areata. Investigators isolated RNA and reverse transcribed it into cDNA to act as the sequencing template. The assay was immunoSEQ multiplex PCR, and TCRdb's table has in-frame clones only and misses some. The sample consists of roughly 200,000 clones, roughly 60% of them appearing once. Germline V gene lookup returns CDR1 SGHRS and CDR2 YFSETQ. Trimming stripped 0 bases from V and 1 base from J, with 8 bases between. The CDR3 is 14 amino acids. The chain recombines TRBV5-1 with TRBJ2-7; D unresolved. The source is a human donor with alopecia areata. Sequences were derived from CD4+ T cells sorted from blood, sampled at week 0. This CDR3 is CASSLGAASYEQYF. CDR3 DNA sequence: TGCGCCAGCAGCTTGGGTGCGGCTTCCTACGAGCAGTACTTC. Full variable domain (rest looked up from reference TRBV5-1 and TRBJ2-7): KAGVTQTPRYLIKTRGQQVTLSCSPISGHRSVSWYQQTPGQGLQFLFEYFSETQRNKGNFPGRFSGRQFSNSRSEMNVSTLELGDSALYLCASSLGAASYEQYFGPGTRLTVT.